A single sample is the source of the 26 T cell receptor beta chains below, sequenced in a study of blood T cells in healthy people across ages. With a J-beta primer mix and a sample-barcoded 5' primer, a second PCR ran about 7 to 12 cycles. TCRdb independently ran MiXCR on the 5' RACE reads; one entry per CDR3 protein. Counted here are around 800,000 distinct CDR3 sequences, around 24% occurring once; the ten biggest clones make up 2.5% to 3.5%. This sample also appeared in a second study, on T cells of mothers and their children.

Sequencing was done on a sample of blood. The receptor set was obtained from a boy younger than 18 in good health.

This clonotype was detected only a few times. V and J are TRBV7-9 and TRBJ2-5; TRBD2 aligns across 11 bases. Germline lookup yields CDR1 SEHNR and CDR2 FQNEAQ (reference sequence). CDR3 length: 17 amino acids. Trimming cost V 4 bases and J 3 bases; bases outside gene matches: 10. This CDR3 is CASSYSGGAGIKETQYF. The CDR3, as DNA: TGTGCCAGCAGCTATAGCGGGGGGGCCGGTATTAAAGAGACCCAGTACTTC.

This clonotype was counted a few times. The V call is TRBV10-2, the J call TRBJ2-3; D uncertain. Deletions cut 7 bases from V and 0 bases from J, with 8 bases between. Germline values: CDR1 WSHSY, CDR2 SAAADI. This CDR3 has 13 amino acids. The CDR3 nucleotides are TGCGCCAGCACCGCGAGTAGCACAGATACGCAGTATTTT. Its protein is CASTASSTDTQYF.

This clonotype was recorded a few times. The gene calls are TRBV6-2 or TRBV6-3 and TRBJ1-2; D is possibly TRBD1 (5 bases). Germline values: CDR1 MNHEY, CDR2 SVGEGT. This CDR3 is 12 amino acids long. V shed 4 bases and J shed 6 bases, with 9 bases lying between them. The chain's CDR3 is CASSSGTHGYTF. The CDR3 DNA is TGTGCCAGCAGTTCCGGGACGCATGGCTACACCTTC.

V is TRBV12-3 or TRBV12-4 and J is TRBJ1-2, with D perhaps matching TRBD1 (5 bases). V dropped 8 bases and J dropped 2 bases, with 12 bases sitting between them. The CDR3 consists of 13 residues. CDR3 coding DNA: TGTGCCAGCGTTCGGGGGGGGAACTATGGCTACACCTTC. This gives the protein CASVRGGNYGYTF.

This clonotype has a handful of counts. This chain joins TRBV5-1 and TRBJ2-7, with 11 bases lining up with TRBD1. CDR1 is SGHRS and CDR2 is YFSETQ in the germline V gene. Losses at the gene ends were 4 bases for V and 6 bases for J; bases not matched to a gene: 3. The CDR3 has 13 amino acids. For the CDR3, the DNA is TGCGCCAGCAGCCGGGACAGGGGGGTCGAGCAGTACTTC. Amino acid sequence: CASSRDRGVEQYF.

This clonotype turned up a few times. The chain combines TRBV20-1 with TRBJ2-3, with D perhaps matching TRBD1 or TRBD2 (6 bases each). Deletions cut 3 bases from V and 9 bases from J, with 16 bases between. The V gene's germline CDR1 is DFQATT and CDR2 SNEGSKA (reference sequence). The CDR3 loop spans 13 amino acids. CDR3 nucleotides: TGCAGTGCTAGCCGCCCCGGGGGCGGAACGCAGTATTTT. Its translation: CSASRPGGGTQYF.

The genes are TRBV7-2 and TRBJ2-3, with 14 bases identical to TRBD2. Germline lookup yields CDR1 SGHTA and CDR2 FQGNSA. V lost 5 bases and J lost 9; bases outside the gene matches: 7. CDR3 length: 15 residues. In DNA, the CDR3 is TGTGCCAGCAGCGGACTAGCGGGGGGCAGGGGAACGCAGTATTTT. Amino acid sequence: CASSGLAGGRGTQYF.

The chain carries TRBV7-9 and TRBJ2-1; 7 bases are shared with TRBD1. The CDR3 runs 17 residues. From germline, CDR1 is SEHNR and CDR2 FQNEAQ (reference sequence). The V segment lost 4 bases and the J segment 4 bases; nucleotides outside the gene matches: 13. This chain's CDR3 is CASSWGQTGKLYNEQFF. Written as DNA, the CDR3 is TGTGCCAGCAGCTGGGGTCAGACAGGGAAGCTTTACAATGAGCAGTTCTTC.

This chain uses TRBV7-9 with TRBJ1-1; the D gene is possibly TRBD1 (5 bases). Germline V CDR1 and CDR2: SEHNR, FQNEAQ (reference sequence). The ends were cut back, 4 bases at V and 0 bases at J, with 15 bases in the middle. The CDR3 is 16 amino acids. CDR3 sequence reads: CASSSIGGVMNTEAFF. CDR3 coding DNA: TGTGCCAGCAGCTCAATTGGGGGGGTGATGAACACTGAAGCTTTCTTT.

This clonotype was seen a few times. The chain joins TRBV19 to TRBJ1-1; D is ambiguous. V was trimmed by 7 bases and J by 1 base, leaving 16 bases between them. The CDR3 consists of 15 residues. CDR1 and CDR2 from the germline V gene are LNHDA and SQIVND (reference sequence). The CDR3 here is CASTFEAGGNTEAFF. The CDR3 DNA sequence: TGTGCCAGTACCTTTGAGGCTGGTGGGAACACTGAAGCTTTCTTT.

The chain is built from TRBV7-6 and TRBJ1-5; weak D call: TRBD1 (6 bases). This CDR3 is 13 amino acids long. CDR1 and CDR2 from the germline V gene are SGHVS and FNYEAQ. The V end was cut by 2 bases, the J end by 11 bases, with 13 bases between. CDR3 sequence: CASSLTADSTQHF. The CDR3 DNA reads TGTGCCAGCAGCTTAACGGCGGACAGTACCCAGCATTTT. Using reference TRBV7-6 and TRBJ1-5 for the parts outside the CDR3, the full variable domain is GAGVSQSPRYKVTKRGQDVALRCDPISGHVSLYWYRQALGQGPEFLTYFNYEAQQDKSGLPNDRFSAERPEGSISTLTIQRTEQRDSAMYRCASSLTADSTQHFGDGTRLSIL.

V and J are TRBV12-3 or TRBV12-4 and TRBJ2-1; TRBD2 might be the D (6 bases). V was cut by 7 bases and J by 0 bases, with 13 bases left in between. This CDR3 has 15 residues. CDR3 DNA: TGTGCCAGCACCGATCCGGGAGTCTCCTACAATGAGCAGTTCTTC. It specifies CASTDPGVSYNEQFF.

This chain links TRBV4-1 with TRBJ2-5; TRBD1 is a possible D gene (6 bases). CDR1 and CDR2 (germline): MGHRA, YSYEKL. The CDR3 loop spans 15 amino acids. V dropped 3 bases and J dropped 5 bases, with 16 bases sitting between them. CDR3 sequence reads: CASSQADRSGETQYF. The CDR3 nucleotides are TGCGCCAGCAGCCAGGCCGACAGGTCGGGGGAGACCCAGTACTTC.

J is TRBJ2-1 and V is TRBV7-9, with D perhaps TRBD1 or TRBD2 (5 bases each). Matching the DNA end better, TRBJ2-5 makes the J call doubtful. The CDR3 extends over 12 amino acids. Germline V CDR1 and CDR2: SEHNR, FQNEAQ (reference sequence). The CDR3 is CAGQRDLETQYF. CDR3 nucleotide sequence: TGTGCCGGACAACGGGACCTAGAGACCCAGTACTTC.

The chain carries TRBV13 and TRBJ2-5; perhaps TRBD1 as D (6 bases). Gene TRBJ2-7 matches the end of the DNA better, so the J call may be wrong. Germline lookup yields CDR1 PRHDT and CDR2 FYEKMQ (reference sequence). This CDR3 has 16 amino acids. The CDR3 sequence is CASSVWKKGGFYEQYF. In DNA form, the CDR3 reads TGTGCCAGCAGCGTTTGGAAGAAAGGGGGATTCTACGAGCAGTACTTC.

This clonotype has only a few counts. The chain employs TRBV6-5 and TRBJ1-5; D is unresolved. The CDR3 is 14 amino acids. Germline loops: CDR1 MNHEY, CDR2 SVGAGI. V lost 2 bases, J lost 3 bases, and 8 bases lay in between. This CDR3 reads CASSYARHNQPQHF. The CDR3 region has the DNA TGTGCCAGCAGTTACGCCCGGCACAATCAGCCCCAGCATTTT.

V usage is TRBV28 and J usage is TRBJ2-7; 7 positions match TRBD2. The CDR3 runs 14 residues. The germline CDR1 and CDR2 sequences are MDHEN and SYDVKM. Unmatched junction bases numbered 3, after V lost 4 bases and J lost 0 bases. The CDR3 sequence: CASSSTSVSYEQYF. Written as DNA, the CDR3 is TGTGCCAGCAGTTCCACTAGCGTCTCCTACGAGCAGTACTTC. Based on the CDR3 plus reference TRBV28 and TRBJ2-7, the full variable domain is DVKVTQSSRYLVKRTGEKVFLECVQDMDHENMFWYRQDPGLGLRLIYFSYDVKMKEKGDIPEGYSVSREKKERFSLILESASTNQTSMYLCASSSTSVSYEQYFGPGTRLTVT.

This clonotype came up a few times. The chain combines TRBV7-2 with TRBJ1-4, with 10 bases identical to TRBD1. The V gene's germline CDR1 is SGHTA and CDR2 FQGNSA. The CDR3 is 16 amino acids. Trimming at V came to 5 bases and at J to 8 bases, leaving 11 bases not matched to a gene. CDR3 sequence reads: CASSPRDRGLGEKLFF. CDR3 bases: TGTGCCAGCAGCCCCCGGGACAGGGGTCTGGGAGAAAAACTGTTTTTT.

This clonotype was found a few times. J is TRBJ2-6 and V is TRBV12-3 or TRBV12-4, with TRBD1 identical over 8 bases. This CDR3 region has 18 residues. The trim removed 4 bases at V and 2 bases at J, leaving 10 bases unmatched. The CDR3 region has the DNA TGTGCCAGCAGTTCACCACAGGGGGGTTCGACTGGGGCCAACGTCCTGACTTTC. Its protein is CASSSPQGGSTGANVLTF.

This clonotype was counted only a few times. CDR3 bases: TGTGCCAGCAGCCAAGAGAGCGGGGGGGCCCAACAGTTCTTC. Encoded protein: CASSQESGGAQQFF. The genes are TRBV4-2 and TRBJ2-1; 10 bases match TRBD2. Germline loops: CDR1 LGHNA, CDR2 YNFKEQ. V shed 0 bases and J 13 bases; nucleotides not matched to a gene: 6. The CDR3 sequence is 14 residues long.

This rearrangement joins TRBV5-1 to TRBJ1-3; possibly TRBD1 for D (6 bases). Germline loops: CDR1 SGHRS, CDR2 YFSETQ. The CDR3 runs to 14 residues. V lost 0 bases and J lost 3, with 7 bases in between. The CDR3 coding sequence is TGCGCCAGCAGCTTGGCAGGGGTTGGAAACACCATATATTTT. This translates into CASSLAGVGNTIYF.

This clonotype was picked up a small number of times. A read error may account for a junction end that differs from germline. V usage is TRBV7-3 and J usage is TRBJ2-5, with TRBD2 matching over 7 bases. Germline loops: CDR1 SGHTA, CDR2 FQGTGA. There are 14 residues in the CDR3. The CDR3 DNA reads TGTGCCAGCAACTTAACGAGCTGGGGGGGAGAGCAGTACTTC. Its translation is CASNLTSWGGEQYF.

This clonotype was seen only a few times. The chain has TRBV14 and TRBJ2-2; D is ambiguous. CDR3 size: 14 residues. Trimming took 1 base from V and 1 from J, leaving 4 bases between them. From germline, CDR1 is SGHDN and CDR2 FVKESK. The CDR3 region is CASSQVKNTGELFF. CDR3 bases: TGTGCCAGCAGCCAAGTGAAGAACACCGGGGAGCTGTTTTTT.

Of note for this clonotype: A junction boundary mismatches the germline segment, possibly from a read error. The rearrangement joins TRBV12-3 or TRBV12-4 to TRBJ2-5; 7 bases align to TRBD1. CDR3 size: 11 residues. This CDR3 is CASSADRELDF. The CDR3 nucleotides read TGTGCCAGCAGTGCAGACAGGGAATTGGACTTC.

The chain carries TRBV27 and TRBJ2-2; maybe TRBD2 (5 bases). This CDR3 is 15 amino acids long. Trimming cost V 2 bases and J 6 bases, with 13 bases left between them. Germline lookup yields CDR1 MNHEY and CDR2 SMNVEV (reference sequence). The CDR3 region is CASSLRGHEAGELFF. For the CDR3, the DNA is TGTGCCAGCAGTTTAAGAGGGCATGAGGCCGGGGAGCTGTTTTTT.

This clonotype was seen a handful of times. CDR3 sequence reads: CASSFRGPYGYTF. In DNA, the CDR3 is TGTGCCAGCAGTTTCAGGGGACCTTATGGCTACACCTTC. The J gene is TRBJ1-2, the V gene TRBV28; perhaps TRBD1 as D (6 bases). Trimming removed 3 bases at V and 5 bases at J, with 10 bases between. Germline CDR1 MDHEN, CDR2 SYDVKM. CDR3 length: 13 amino acids.